Given below is one T cell receptor beta chain in context. This clonotype appeared a few times. Its antigen is not yet known. No much larger clone is present one base from it, and per-base qualities are unavailable. The data are from a study of identical twins listed by TCRdb under 2016. Looking at the study overall: To test whether fetal clonotypes persist, the study used deep sequencing on TCR alpha and beta repertoires from monozygotic twins, unrelated adults of various ages, and cord blood. To rule out contamination, the twin experiments were replicated at different times with different library preparation protocols. Summary of the overall study and its limitations: A weaker excess of twin sharing was found in beta out-of-frame sequences because the signal-to-noise ratio was lowered by fewer shared sequences. Because the same donors could not be followed over many years, the conclusions relied on cross-sectional statistical analysis. Zero-insertion analyses could be partly confounded by invariant T cells such as MAIT and iNKT, though diverse VJ usage argued against such confounding for most clonotypes. Recombination models systematically underestimated out-of-frame TCR alpha sharing in monozygotic twins but agreed with sharing between unrelated individuals. Fewer insertions were carried by abundant cord blood beta clonotypes; a weaker similar trend was observed in young adult naive repertoires, while no such trend was observed in memory repertoires. Compared with coincidental sharing between unrelated individuals, out-of-frame TCR alpha sequences shared between twins had an excess of sequences with low generation probability.

According to the germline V gene, CDR1 reads LGHNT and CDR2 reads FRNRAP. Measured from the cysteine to the phenylalanine, the CDR3 is 17 residues long. The kept DNA is CDR3 alone, 51 bases in frame from the first base. Trimming leaves V shorter by 5 bases and J shorter by 0 bases, with the junction holding 8 bases beyond the gene matches. Library preparation employed 5' RACE. Sequencer: Illumina HiSeq 2000. A universal primer binding site was introduced by template switching, and a unique molecular identifier was present in the final cDNA, enabling accurate counting of TCR cDNA molecules. Specific primers in the conserved constant-segment region were used to synthesize first-strand cDNA for the TCR alpha and beta chains. To control for contamination, each cDNA library was double barcoded with a SMART-Mk sample barcode plus Illumina barcodes. TruSeq adapter sequences along with Illumina sample barcodes were introduced in two successive PCR steps. TCR alpha and beta cDNA libraries were sequenced on the Illumina HiSeq platform with custom primers. The study's processing was this. MiGEC was used to process raw reads and extract unique molecular identifiers, and MiXCR was used to find CDR3 positions. For each individual, recombination models were inferred using an EM algorithm with the repgenHMM and IGoR tools. Shared clonotype analysis was performed with the tcR package in R, normalizing sharing by the product of cloneset sizes. To study raw recombination free of thymic and clonal selection effects, out-of-frame nonproductive sequences were analyzed. Clones were called with MiXCR by TCRdb after fastp trimmed the public reads at Q25, and only in-frame beta chains were retained. All rows with the same CDR3 protein become a single entry with the most common DNA and genes. What appears here as the V and J calls and clone size reflects TCRdb's work, not the paper's. This sample is represented by 400,000 or so distinct CDR3 sequences; 9% to 10% of them were singletons. The top ten constitute 7.5% to 9.5% of the sample.

All donors were healthy Caucasians. Three unrelated non-twin adults were also sequenced: a male aged 18 to 30, a male aged 50 to 59 and a female aged 50 to 59. Miltenyi CD45RO+ enrichment and human naive T-cell isolation kits were used to isolate memory (CD45RO+) and naive T cells from PBMC. This receptor was taken from a woman in her fifties or sixties in good health. Material for sequencing was naive T cells sorted from blood. According to the study, the label for this sample's cell subset or site signals: cells isolated with a human naive T-cell isolation kit. This sequence uses TRBV12-5 and TRBJ2-3, with 10 junctional bases fitting TRBD2. Here is the DNA: TGTGCTAGTGGTACCTACAGCGGGAGGGTTAGCACAGATACGCAGTATTTT. Translated, this gives CASGTYSGRVSTDTQYF.